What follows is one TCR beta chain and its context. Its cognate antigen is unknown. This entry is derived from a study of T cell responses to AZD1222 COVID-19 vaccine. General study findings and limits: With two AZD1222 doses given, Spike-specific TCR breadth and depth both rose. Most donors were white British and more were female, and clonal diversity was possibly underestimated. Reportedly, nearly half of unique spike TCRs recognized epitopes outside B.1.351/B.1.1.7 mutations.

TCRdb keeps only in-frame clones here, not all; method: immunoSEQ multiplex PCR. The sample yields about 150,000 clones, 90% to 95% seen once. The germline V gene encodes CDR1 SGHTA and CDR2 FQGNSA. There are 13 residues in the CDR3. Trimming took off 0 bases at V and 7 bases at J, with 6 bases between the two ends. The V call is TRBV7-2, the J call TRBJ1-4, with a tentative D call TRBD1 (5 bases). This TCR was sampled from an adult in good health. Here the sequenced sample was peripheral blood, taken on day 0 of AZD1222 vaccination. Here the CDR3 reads CASSLAGGEKLFF. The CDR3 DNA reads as TGTGCCAGCAGCTTAGCTGGGGGTGAAAAACTGTTTTTT.